This T cell receptor beta chain was captured in a study of OX40 agonist ivuxolimab in advanced cancers. Study-level background: Clinicians treated patients with ivuxolimab, an agonistic anti-OX40 (CD134) antibody.

In germline, CDR1 is LGHNA, CDR2 YSLEER. The V end was cut by 4 bases, the J end by 3 bases, with 17 bases between. There are 16 residues in the CDR3. TCRdb keeps only in-frame clones here, not all; method: immunoSEQ multiplex PCR. This table has about 98,000 clones, about 92% appearing once. The receptor was derived from an adult with an advanced solid tumor such as melanoma, head and neck, liver or kidney cancer. The input for sequencing was CD4+ or CD8+ T cells sorted from blood, taken in a trial of the OX40 agonist ivuxolimab. The chain links TRBV4-3 to TRBJ2-3, with D possibly TRBD2 on 9 matching bases. The CDR3 nucleotides are TGCGCCAGCAGCCCTACAGGGGGACTAGCAACAGATACGCAGTATTTT. This translates into CASSPTGGLATDTQYF.